This is a list of T cell receptor beta chains from one sample in a study of regulatory T cells in long-lasting Graves disease. TCRdb called the multiplex PCR reads again in MiXCR, with one record for every CDR3 protein. Found here are 250,000 or so distinct CDR3 sequences, around 21% of them singletons; the top ten hold about 15%. This specimen was peripheral blood mononuclear cells (PBMCs), taken at new diagnosis, from a patient treated with antithyroid drugs. All receptors derive from a female donor with Graves disease. Each CDR3 is given with its conserved first and last residue. A D gene is named only where the DNA matches it firmly. A clone size is listed for some rows: how often the clone was seen (once, few, many), or a class if it is expanded.

d_gene	v_gene	abundance	j_gene	CDR3aa	CDR3nt
TRBD2	TRBV7-2	many	TRBJ2-1	CASSLDAGGPGNEQFF	TGTGCCAGCAGCTTAGATGCGGGAGGGCCCGGTAATGAGCAGTTCTTC
TRBD2	TRBV6-1	many	TRBJ2-1	CAGRSGGPYNEQFF	TGTGCCGGACGGTCGGGGGGTCCCTACAATGAGCAGTTCTTC
-	TRBV24-1	many	TRBJ2-1	CATSDPTQGISEQFF	TGTGCCACCAGTGACCCCACACAGGGAATATCGGAGCAGTTCTTC
-	TRBV20-1	many	TRBJ2-1	CSASVLAISRNEQFF	TGCAGTGCTAGTGTCCTAGCTATAAGTCGGAATGAGCAGTTCTTC
-	TRBV11-2	-	TRBJ2-1	CASSLVLVINEQFF	TGTGCCAGCAGCTTAGTCCTAGTGATCAATGAGCAGTTCTTC
-	TRBV30	many	TRBJ1-5	CAWSVGRNQPQHF	TGTGCCTGGAGTGTCGGCAGAAATCAGCCCCAGCATTTT
TRBD2	TRBV2	-	TRBJ2-1	CASRPDGGGLNEQFF	TGTGCCAGCAGACCGGACGGGGGGGGTCTCAATGAGCAGTTCTTC
TRBD1	TRBV2	-	TRBJ1-4	CASGRDRQGINEKLFF	TGTGCCAGCGGGAGAGACAGACAGGGAATTAATGAAAAACTGTTTTTT
-	TRBV20-1	many	TRBJ2-1	CSASDRAGSYNEQFF	TGCAGTGCTAGCGACAGGGCGGGATCCTACAATGAGCAGTTCTTC
TRBD2	TRBV7-9	-	TRBJ2-1	CASSSEWDGLAGVYNEQFF	TGTGCCAGCAGCTCAGAGTGGGACGGACTAGCGGGAGTGTACAATGAGCAGTTCTTC
-	TRBV19	many	TRBJ2-2	CASSIRASETGELFF	TGTGCCAGTAGTATAAGAGCGTCGGAGACCGGGGAGCTGTTTTTT
-	TRBV12-3/TRBV12-4	many	TRBJ2-6	CASSLSFGGQSSGANVLTF	TGTGCCAGCAGTTTAAGTTTCGGGGGGCAATCATCTGGGGCCAACGTCCTGACTTTC
TRBD1	TRBV12-3/TRBV12-4	many	TRBJ2-7	CASSLRGTAYEQYF	TGTGCCAGCAGTCTAAGAGGGACAGCCTACGAGCAGTACTTC
TRBD2	TRBV5-1	many	TRBJ2-3	CASSPTSGGFTDTQYF	TGCGCCAGCAGCCCTACTAGCGGGGGGTTCACAGATACGCAGTATTTT
TRBD1	TRBV7-2	many	TRBJ1-5	CASSLRGGKGQPQHF	TGTGCCAGCAGCTTAAGAGGGGGCAAGGGTCAGCCCCAGCATTTT
TRBD2	TRBV12-3/TRBV12-4	many	TRBJ2-7	CASRFGTSGDYEQYF	TGTGCCAGCAGATTCGGGACTAGCGGGGATTACGAGCAGTACTTC
TRBD1	TRBV5-4	-	TRBJ2-2	CASSWRLGARGRIGELFF	TGTGCCAGCAGCTGGAGATTGGGGGCCAGGGGGCGGATCGGGGAGCTGTTTTTT
-	TRBV19	few	TRBJ2-5	CASSKSDSKETQYF	TGTGCCAGTAGCAAGTCGGACAGTAAAGAGACCCAGTACTTC
TRBD1	TRBV3-1	many	TRBJ1-4	CASSPGTGKHEKLFF	TGTGCCAGCAGCCCGGGGACAGGGAAACATGAAAAACTGTTTTTT
TRBD1	TRBV7-2	many	TRBJ1-1	CASSFLAGGDTEAFF	TGTGCCAGCAGCTTCCTGGCAGGGGGGGACACTGAAGCTTTCTTT
-	TRBV7-3	many	TRBJ1-5	CASSLDGSSNQPQHF	TGTGCCAGCAGCTTAGACGGGAGTAGCAATCAGCCCCAGCATTTT
TRBD2	TRBV5-1	many	TRBJ2-1	CASSYRGGGAEEQFF	TGCGCCAGCAGCTACCGGGGCGGGGGGGCGGAGGAGCAGTTCTTC
-	TRBV28	many	TRBJ2-7	CASKATPYEQYF	TGTGCCAGCAAGGCCACCCCCTACGAGCAGTACTTC
-	TRBV5-7	few	TRBJ2-2	CASSLEVGIITGELFF	TGTGCCAGCAGCTTGGAGGTAGGGATCATCACCGGGGAGCTGTTTTTT
TRBD2	TRBV5-1	many	TRBJ2-1	CASSNGTSGRDQQFF	TGCGCCAGCAGCAACGGGACTAGCGGGAGAGATCAACAGTTCTTC